This T cell receptor (beta chain) was recovered during a study of T-cell memory formation after mild COVID-19. The CDR3 is 15 amino acids. With 2 bases removed from V and 4 bases from J, the gap between germline ends came to 14 bases. TCRdb redid the calling of the 5' RACE reads with MiXCR, one entry per CDR3 protein. The sample lists around 320,000 distinct CDR3 sequences, 25% to 30% occurring once. Study results and caveats: From day 15 to 85, contracting clones were balanced between CD4 and CD8, whereas later expanders leaned toward CD4+.

Concerning this clonotype itself: The antigen remains unidentified.

The TCR originated in an adult woman who had mild COVID-19 (a few samples of this study predate the infection). Cell type and time point are not known. The chain combines TRBV12-3 or TRBV12-4 with TRBJ1-2, with D unclear. The source material was PBMCs or a T cell subset sorted from them (not recorded which). The chain's CDR3 is CASSLSPQSSYGYTF. The CDR3 bases are TGTGCCAGCAGTTTAAGTCCCCAATCCAGCTATGGCTACACCTTC.